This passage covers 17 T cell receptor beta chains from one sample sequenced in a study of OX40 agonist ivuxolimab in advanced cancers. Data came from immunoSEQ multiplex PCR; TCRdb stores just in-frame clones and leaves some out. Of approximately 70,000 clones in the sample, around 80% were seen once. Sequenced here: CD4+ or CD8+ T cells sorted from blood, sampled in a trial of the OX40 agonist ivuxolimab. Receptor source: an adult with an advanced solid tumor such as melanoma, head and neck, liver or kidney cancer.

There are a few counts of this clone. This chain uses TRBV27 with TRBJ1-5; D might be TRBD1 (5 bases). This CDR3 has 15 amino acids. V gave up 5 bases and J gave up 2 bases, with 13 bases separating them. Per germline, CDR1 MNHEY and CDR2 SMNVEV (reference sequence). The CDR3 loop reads CASSPTQGGNQPQHF. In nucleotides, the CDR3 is TGTGCCAGCAGTCCCACTCAGGGCGGCAATCAGCCCCAGCATTTT.

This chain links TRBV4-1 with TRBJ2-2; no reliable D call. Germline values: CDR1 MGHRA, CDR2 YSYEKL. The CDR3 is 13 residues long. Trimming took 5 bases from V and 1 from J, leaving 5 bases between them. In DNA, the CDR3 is TGCGCCAGCAGCTCCAGGAACACCGGGGAGCTGTTTTTT. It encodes CASSSRNTGELFF.

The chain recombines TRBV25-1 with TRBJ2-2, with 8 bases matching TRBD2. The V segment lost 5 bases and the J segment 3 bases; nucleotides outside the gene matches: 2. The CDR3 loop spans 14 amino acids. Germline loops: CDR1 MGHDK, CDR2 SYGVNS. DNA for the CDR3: TGTGCCAGCAGTTCGCGGGAGGACACCGGGGAGCTGTTTTTT. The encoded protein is CASSSREDTGELFF.

CDR3 in amino acids: CASSLGVRDTDTQYF. The CDR3 DNA follows: TGTGCCAGCAGCTTAGGGGTCCGGGACACAGATACGCAGTATTTT. This sequence joins TRBV7-2 and TRBJ2-3; weak D call: TRBD2 (5 bases). Germline loops: CDR1 SGHTA, CDR2 FQGNSA. The CDR3 is 15 residues long. Trimming cost V 1 base and J 2 bases, with 10 bases left between them.

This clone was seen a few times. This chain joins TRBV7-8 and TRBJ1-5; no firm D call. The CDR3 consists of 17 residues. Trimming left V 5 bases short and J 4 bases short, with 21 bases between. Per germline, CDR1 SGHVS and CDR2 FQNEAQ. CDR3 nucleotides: TGTGCCAGCAGCGATTCGAACTTAGGGCTCAAAAATCAGCCCCAGCATTTT. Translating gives CASSDSNLGLKNQPQHF. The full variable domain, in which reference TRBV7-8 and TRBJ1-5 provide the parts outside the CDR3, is GAGVSQSPRYKVAKRGQDVALRCDPISGHVSLFWYQQALGQGPEFLTYFQNEAQLDKSGLPSDRFFAERPEGSVSTLKIQRTQQEDSAVYLCASSDSNLGLKNQPQHFGDGTRLSIL.

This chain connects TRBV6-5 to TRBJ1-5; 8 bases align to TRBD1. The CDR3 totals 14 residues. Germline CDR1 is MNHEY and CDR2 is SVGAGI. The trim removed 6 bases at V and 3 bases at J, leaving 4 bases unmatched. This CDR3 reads CASSRTGLNQPQHF. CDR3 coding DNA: TGTGCCAGCAGCCGGACAGGGCTCAATCAGCCCCAGCATTTT.

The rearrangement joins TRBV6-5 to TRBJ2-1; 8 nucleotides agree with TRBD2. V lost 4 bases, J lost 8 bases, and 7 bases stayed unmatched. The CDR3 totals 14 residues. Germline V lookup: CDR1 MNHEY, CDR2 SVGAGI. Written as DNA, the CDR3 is TGTGCCAGCAGTTTAACGTACGGGGGGGATGAGCAGTTCTTC. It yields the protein CASSLTYGGDEQFF.

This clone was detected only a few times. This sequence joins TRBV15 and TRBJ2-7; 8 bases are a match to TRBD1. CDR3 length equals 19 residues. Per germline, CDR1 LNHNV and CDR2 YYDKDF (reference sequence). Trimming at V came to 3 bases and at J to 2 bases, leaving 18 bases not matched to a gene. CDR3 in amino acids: CATSSPEENTGQGTYEQYF. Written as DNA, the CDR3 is TGTGCCACCAGCAGCCCCGAGGAAAACACCGGACAGGGCACCTACGAGCAGTACTTC.

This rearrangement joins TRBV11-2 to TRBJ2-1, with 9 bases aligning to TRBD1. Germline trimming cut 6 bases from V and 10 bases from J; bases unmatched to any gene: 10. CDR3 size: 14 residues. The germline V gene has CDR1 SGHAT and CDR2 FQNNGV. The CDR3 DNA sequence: TGTGCCAGCAGTACCGGGACAGGGAAGAGGGAGCAGTTCTTC. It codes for CASSTGTGKREQFF.

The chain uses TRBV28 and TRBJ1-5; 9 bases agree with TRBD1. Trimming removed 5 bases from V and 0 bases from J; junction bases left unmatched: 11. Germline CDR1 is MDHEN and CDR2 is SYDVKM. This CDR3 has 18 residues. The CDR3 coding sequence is TGTGCCAGCAGTGTCCGGGACAGGGACTTCGATAGCAATCAGCCCCAGCATTTT. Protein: CASSVRDRDFDSNQPQHF.

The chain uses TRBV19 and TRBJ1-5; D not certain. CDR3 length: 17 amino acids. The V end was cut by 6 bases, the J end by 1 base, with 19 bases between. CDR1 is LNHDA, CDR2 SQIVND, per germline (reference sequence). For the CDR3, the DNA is TGTGCCAGTAGCGGCGGGCAAAGAGGGCCCAGCAATCAGCCCCAGCATTTT. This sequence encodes CASSGGQRGPSNQPQHF.

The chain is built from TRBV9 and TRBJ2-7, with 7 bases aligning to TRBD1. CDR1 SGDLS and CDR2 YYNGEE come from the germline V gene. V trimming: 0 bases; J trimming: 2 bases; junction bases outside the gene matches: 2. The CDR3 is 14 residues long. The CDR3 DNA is TGTGCCAGCAGCGTAGGGGACAGCCCCTACGAGCAGTACTTC. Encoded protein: CASSVGDSPYEQYF.

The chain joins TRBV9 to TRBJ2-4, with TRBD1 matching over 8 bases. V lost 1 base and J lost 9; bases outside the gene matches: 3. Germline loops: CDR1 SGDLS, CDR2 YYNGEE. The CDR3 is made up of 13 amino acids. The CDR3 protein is CASSVQGAGIQYF. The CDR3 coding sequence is TGTGCCAGCAGCGTACAGGGGGCCGGCATTCAGTACTTC.

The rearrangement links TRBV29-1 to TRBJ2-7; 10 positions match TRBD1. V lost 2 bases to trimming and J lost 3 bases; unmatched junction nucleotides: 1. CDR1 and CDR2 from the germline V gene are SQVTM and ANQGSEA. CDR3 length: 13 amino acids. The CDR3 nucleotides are TGCAGCGTTGAATGGACAGGGGGCTACGAGCAGTACTTC. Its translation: CSVEWTGGYEQYF.

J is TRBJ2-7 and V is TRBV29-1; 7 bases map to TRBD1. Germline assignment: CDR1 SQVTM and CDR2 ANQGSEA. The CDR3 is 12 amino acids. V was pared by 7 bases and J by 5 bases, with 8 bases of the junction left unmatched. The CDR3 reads CSARQGFNEQYF. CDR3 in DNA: TGCAGCGCCCGACAGGGATTCAACGAGCAGTACTTC.

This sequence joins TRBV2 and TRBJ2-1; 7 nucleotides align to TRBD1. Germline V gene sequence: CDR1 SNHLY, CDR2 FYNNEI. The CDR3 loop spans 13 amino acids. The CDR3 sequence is CARRTGTYNEQFF. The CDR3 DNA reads TGTGCGCGGCGGACAGGTACCTACAATGAGCAGTTCTTC.

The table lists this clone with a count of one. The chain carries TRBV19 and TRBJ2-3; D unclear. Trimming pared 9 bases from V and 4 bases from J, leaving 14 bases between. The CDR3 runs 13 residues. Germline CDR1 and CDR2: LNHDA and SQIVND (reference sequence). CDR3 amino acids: CASGVPAPDTQYF. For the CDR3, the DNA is TGTGCCAGCGGCGTCCCGGCCCCAGATACGCAGTATTTT.